This record looks at one T cell receptor (beta chain) sequence and its context. The antigen is not known. These data originate in a study of graft-versus-host responses after intestinal transplantation. Study conclusions and caveats: Early declines in HvG clones that occurred post-transplant were associated with peak circulating GvH clone levels.

The protocol was immunoSEQ multiplex PCR, while the TCRdb copy is restricted to in-frame clones and leaves out a portion. In the table there are 49,000 or so clones, approximately 95% of which are singletons. Germline V gives CDR1 SGHDT, CDR2 YYEEEE. Trimming at V came to 0 bases and at J to 4 bases, leaving 0 bases not matched to a gene. This CDR3 is built from 14 residues. The chain recombines TRBV5-6 with TRBJ1-2; 10 nucleotides line up with TRBD1. The material was PBMCs, obtained roughly 860 days after a first intestinal transplant, on the day of a second. The sequence came from a human patient who received an intestinal transplant, so some T cells may come from the graft donor. This CDR3 reads CASSLGTGGYGYTF. As DNA, the CDR3 is TGTGCCAGCAGCTTGGGGACAGGGGGCTATGGCTACACCTTC.